The 16 T cell receptor beta chains below all came from one sample that was sequenced in a study of OX40 agonist ivuxolimab in advanced cancers. Repertoires were generated with immunoSEQ multiplex PCR, while TCRdb's copy carries only in-frame clones and drops some. Of 55,000 to 80,000 clones listed, approximately 90% are singletons. Source: CD4+ or CD8+ T cells sorted from blood, taken in a trial of the OX40 agonist ivuxolimab. These receptors were obtained from an adult with an advanced solid tumor such as melanoma, head and neck, liver or kidney cancer.

This clone was seen only a few times. This rearrangement joins TRBV2 to TRBJ1-5; D gene ambiguous. The V end was cut by 0 bases, the J end by 1 base, with 7 bases between. The CDR3 length is 15 residues. Per the germline V gene, CDR1 is SNHLY and CDR2 is FYNNEI. Here the CDR3 DNA reads TGTGCCAGCAGTGAAGCGGTAAGAAGCAATCAGCCCCAGCATTTT. The encoded protein is CASSEAVRSNQPQHF.

The CDR3 DNA follows: TGTGCCAGCAGCTTAGCCCTTTCGGGGGGGCTAGAGACCCAGTACTTC. It is translated as CASSLALSGGLETQYF. The gene calls are TRBV7-6 and TRBJ2-5; 8 nucleotides line up with TRBD2. The germline V gene has CDR1 SGHVS and CDR2 FNYEAQ. CDR3 size: 16 residues. V lost 0 bases, J lost 4 bases, and 7 bases stayed unmatched.

DNA of the CDR3: TGTGCCAGCTCACAGGGACTTAACACTGAAGCTTTCTTT. Translating gives CASSQGLNTEAFF. This chain links TRBV18 with TRBJ1-1, with D possibly TRBD1 on 5 matching bases. Germline loops: CDR1 KGHSH, CDR2 LQKENI. The CDR3 sequence is 13 residues long. The V and J ends lost 4 bases and 2 bases respectively, with 8 bases between them. The full variable domain, completed using reference TRBV18 and TRBJ1-1, is NAGVMQNPRHLVRRRGQEARLRCSPMKGHSHVYWYRQLPEEGLKFMVYLQKENIIDESGMPKERFSAEFPKEGPSILRIQQVVRGDSAAYFCASSQGLNTEAFFGQGTRLTVV.

The V gene is TRBV30, the J gene TRBJ1-5; TRBD1 might be the D (5 bases). This CDR3 comprises 13 residues. In germline, CDR1 is GTSNPN, CDR2 SVGIG (reference sequence). V gave up 4 bases and J gave up 0 bases, with 7 bases separating them. The CDR3 DNA is TGTGCCTGGAACGGGGGTAGCAATCAGCCCCAGCATTTT. This gives the protein CAWNGGSNQPQHF.

V and J are TRBV7-2 and TRBJ2-7; perhaps D is TRBD1 or TRBD2 (6 bases each). Per germline, CDR1 SGHTA and CDR2 FQGNSA. V gave up 6 bases and J gave up 2 bases, with 14 bases separating them. There are 14 residues in the CDR3. CDR3 sequence (DNA): TGTGCCAGCAGACTAATGGGGGGCGCCTACGAGCAGTACTTC. Its protein product is CASRLMGGAYEQYF.

In this sample, this clone turned up a few times. V usage is TRBV28 and J usage is TRBJ1-6, with D possibly TRBD1 on 5 matching bases. V lost 4 bases to trimming and J lost 8 bases, with 9 bases between them. Germline values: CDR1 MDHEN, CDR2 SYDVKM. This CDR3 has 13 amino acids. The CDR3 DNA sequence: TGTGCCAGCAGTTCCCCGGGGGATTCACCCCTCCACTTT. Its protein product is CASSSPGDSPLHF. Complete variable domain (other parts from reference TRBV28 and TRBJ1-6): DVKVTQSSRYLVKRTGEKVFLECVQDMDHENMFWYRQDPGLGLRLIYFSYDVKMKEKGDIPEGYSVSREKKERFSLILESASTNQTSMYLCASSSPGDSPLHFGNGTRLTVT.

This chain links TRBV6-5 with TRBJ2-1; 7 bases match TRBD2. This CDR3 comprises 11 residues. CDR1 and CDR2 from the germline V gene are MNHEY and SVGAGI. With V trimmed by 6 bases and J by 11 bases, 4 bases remained unmatched. The DNA of the CDR3 is TGTGCCAGCAGGGGCAGCGGGAAGCAGTTCTTC. Its protein is CASRGSGKQFF.

The chain is built from TRBV19 and TRBJ2-3; TRBD1 matches 9 bases. The germline gives CDR1 LNHDA, CDR2 SQIVND (reference sequence). Germline trimming cut 5 bases from V and 2 bases from J; bases unmatched to any gene: 11. The CDR3 is 17 residues long. The DNA for the CDR3 is TGTGCCAGTAGTCCGCAACCGGGACAGGGCCCCACAGATACGCAGTATTTT. It codes for CASSPQPGQGPTDTQYF.

The J gene is TRBJ1-2, the V gene TRBV2; D is unresolved. Trimming cost V 3 bases and J 13 bases, with 12 bases left between them. The CDR3 length is 11 residues. CDR1 and CDR2 (germline): SNHLY, FYNNEI. CDR3 sequence: CASSEARPGTF. CDR3 nucleotide sequence: TGTGCCAGCAGTGAGGCCCGACCTGGCACCTTC. Based on the CDR3 plus reference TRBV2 and TRBJ1-2, the full variable domain is EPEVTQTPSHQVTQMGQEVILRCVPISNHLYFYWYRQILGQKVEFLVSFYNNEISEKSEIFDDQFSVERPDGSNFTLKIRSTKLEDSAMYFCASSEARPGTFGSGTRLTVV.

The chain links TRBV6-1 to TRBJ2-3; maybe TRBD2 (5 bases). Germline V gene data show CDR1 as MNHNS and CDR2 as SASEGT. Trimming cost V 7 bases and J 2 bases, with 16 bases left between them. The CDR3 length is 15 residues. The CDR3: CASTTNYLNTDTQYF. The CDR3 nucleotides read TGTGCCAGCACGACTAACTACCTAAACACAGATACGCAGTATTTT.

The chain couples TRBV19 to TRBJ1-3; D remains ambiguous. Trimming removed 9 bases at V and 2 bases at J, with 11 bases between. Germline-derived CDR1 and CDR2 are LNHDA and SQIVND (reference sequence). The CDR3 has 13 amino acids. The DNA for the CDR3 is TGTGCCAGCTTAAGGGCCCCTGGAAACACCATATATTTT. Translating gives CASLRAPGNTIYF. Variable domain in full (rest from reference TRBV19 and TRBJ1-3): DGGITQSPKYLFRKEGQNVTLSCEQNLNHDAMYWYRQDPGQGLRLIYYSQIVNDFQKGDIAEGYSVSREKKESFPLTVTSAQKNPTAFYLCASLRAPGNTIYFGEGSWLTVV.

The chain carries TRBV16 and TRBJ2-3; 8 positions agree with TRBD2. The ends lost 4 bases at V and 5 bases at J; junction bases unmatched: 8. Germline V gene sequence: CDR1 KGHSY, CDR2 FQNENV. This CDR3 is 15 amino acids long. CDR3 nucleotide sequence: TGTGCCAGCAGCCCGAACGGGGGGGCCGGAGATACGCAGTATTTT. This codes for CASSPNGGAGDTQYF. The full variable domain, with the rest looked up from reference TRBV16 and TRBJ2-3, is GEEVAQTPKHLVRGEGQKAKLYCAPIKGHSYVFWYQQVLKNEFKFLISFQNENVFDETGMPKERFSAKCLPNSPCSLEIQATKLEDSAVYFCASSPNGGAGDTQYFGPGTRLTVL.

The chain recombines TRBV25-1 with TRBJ2-5; D not certain. V gave up 7 bases and J gave up 2 bases, with 23 bases separating them. This CDR3 spans 17 amino acids. The germline CDR1 and CDR2 sequences are MGHDK and SYGVNS. This CDR3 is CASNLHLHSEPQETQYF. CDR3 nucleotides: TGTGCCAGCAACCTCCACTTACACAGCGAACCTCAAGAGACCCAGTACTTC.

The chain joins TRBV19 to TRBJ1-2, with 8 bases aligning to TRBD1. V shed 3 bases and J 4 bases; nucleotides not matched to a gene: 4. The CDR3 has 14 residues. The germline gives CDR1 LNHDA, CDR2 SQIVND (reference sequence). CDR3 in amino acids: CASSIQDRAYGYTF. The CDR3 region has the DNA TGTGCCAGTAGTATTCAGGACAGGGCCTATGGCTACACCTTC.

The chain joins TRBV30 to TRBJ2-7; D is uncertain. Germline loops: CDR1 GTSNPN, CDR2 SVGIG (reference sequence). V was shortened by 2 bases and J by 6 bases, with 8 bases between the two germline ends. The CDR3 loop spans 11 amino acids. Written as DNA, the CDR3 is TGTGCCTGGAGTCGGCTTGGCGAGCAGTACTTC. It encodes CAWSRLGEQYF. The full variable domain, with the rest looked up from reference TRBV30 and TRBJ2-7, is SQTIHQWPATLVQPVGSPLSLECTVEGTSNPNLYWYRQAAGRGLQLLFYSVGIGQISSEVPQNLSASRPQDRQFILSSKKLLLSDSGFYLCAWSRLGEQYFGPGTRLTVT.

J is TRBJ1-3 and V is TRBV9; no firm D call. Germline-derived CDR1 and CDR2 are SGDLS and YYNGEE. This CDR3 is built from 13 residues. V dropped 1 base and J dropped 0 bases, with 2 bases sitting between them. The CDR3 bases are TGTGCCAGCAGCGTAAACTCTGGAAACACCATATATTTT. This translates into CASSVNSGNTIYF.